This is a list of T cell receptor beta chains from one sample in a study of T cells in Graves' hyperthyroidism and ophthalmopathy. TCRdb redid the calling of the multiplex PCR reads with MiXCR, one entry per CDR3 protein. The profile shows about 500,000 distinct CDR3 sequences, 17% of them singletons. The source material was blood. The source of these receptors is a woman between 18 and 29 years old with Graves' ophthalmopathy. Both conserved end residues are part of each CDR3.

J: TRBJ2-2; V: TRBV11-2; CDR3: CASSQTGINTGELFF
J: TRBJ1-2; V: TRBV29-1; CDR3: CSVEGYQDTNYGYTF
J: TRBJ2-7; V: TRBV28; CDR3: CATNDRPYEQYF
J: TRBJ1-6; V: TRBV6-2/TRBV6-3; CDR3: CASSYSGPRPLHF
J: TRBJ2-1; V: TRBV4-1; CDR3: CASSRLEYNEQFF
J: TRBJ2-7; V: TRBV20-1; CDR3: CSARDPPGRNYEQYF
J: TRBJ1-6; V: TRBV28; CDR3: CASRSGIVTSPLHF
J: TRBJ1-1; V: TRBV2; CDR3: CASSEVSESTEAFF
J: TRBJ1-1; V: TRBV28; CDR3: CASSHRTGRTEAFF
J: TRBJ1-1; V: TRBV7-9; CDR3: CASSSISGDWEAFF
J: TRBJ2-7; V: TRBV10-3; CDR3: CAISKKDYEQYF
J: TRBJ2-5; V: TRBV4-3; CDR3: CASSQASIGETQYF
J: TRBJ1-4; V: TRBV7-2; CDR3: CASSLTRVDEKLFF
J: TRBJ2-2; V: TRBV12-3/TRBV12-4; CDR3: CASSLIVLAGEANTGELFF
J: TRBJ2-3; V: TRBV13; CDR3: CASSSGDTQYF
J: TRBJ1-2; V: TRBV28; CDR3: CASSLASSGHGYTF
J: TRBJ2-7; V: TRBV20-1; CDR3: CSARRRGDPAEQYF
J: TRBJ2-1; V: TRBV7-2; CDR3: CASSLSGGDYNEQFF
J: TRBJ2-4; V: TRBV11-2; CDR3: CASSERSGGAGIQYF
J: TRBJ2-7; V: TRBV27; CDR3: CASSLKGYSYEQYF
J: TRBJ1-2; V: TRBV4-1; CDR3: CASSDLSSNFYGYTF
J: TRBJ2-2; V: TRBV12-3/TRBV12-4; CDR3: CASSLEVAAGGELFF
J: TRBJ1-4; V: TRBV20-1; CDR3: CSARGQLNEKLFF
J: TRBJ1-2; V: TRBV3-1; CDR3: CASSQEATGGYTF
J: TRBJ2-7; V: TRBV9; CDR3: CASSVEASGAGYEQYF
J: TRBJ1-1; V: TRBV20-1; CDR3: CRVAGGHTEAFF
J: TRBJ2-7; V: TRBV28; CDR3: CASSLRWEQYF
J: TRBJ2-7; V: TRBV11-2; CDR3: CASSVIPGLAGYEQYF
J: TRBJ2-1; V: TRBV27; CDR3: CASSLGTSGRMNEQFF
J: TRBJ1-1; V: TRBV7-9; CDR3: CASSLELDEAFF
J: TRBJ1-2; V: TRBV13; CDR3: CASSLTGGQVYGYTF
J: TRBJ2-5; V: TRBV11-2; CDR3: CASSTEETQYF
J: TRBJ2-5; V: TRBV6-1; CDR3: CASTRTGGGETQYF
J: TRBJ1-2; V: TRBV27; CDR3: CASSIPGQKNYGYTF
J: TRBJ1-2; V: TRBV7-6; CDR3: CASSLEPAIYGYTF
J: TRBJ2-7; V: TRBV5-1; CDR3: CASSPSGAYEQYF
J: TRBJ2-7; V: TRBV4-1; CDR3: CASSQGRNPGYEQYF